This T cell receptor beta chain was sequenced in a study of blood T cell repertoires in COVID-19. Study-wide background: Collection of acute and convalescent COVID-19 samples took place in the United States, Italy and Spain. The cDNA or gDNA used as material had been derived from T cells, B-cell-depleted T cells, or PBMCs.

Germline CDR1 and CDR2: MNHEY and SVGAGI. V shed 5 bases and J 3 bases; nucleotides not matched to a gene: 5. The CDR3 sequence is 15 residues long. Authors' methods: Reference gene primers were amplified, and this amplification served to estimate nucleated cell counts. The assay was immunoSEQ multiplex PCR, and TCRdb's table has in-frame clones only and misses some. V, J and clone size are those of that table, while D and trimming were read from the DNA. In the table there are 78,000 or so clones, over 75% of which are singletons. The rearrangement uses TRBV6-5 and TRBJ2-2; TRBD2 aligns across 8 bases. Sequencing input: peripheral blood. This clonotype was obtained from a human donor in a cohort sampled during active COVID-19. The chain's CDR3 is CASSRQRGYTGELFF. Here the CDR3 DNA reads TGTGCCAGCAGTCGGCAGCGGGGGTACACCGGGGAGCTGTTTTTT.